This paragraph reports one T cell receptor beta chain. CDR3 length: 15 amino acids. The germline V and J ends were trimmed by 7 bases and 4 bases, with 14 bases remaining between them. Looked up from germline, CDR1 is MNHEY and CDR2 is SVGAGI. The source of the sample is a study of blood T cell repertoires in COVID-19. Study-wide background: Sites across the United States, Italy and Spain contributed samples from acute and convalescent COVID-19. PBMCs, B-cell-depleted T cells, or T cells were the source of the cDNA or gDNA that made up the material.

In the original workflow: Amplification with reference gene primers provided the estimates of nucleated cell counts. The data were produced by immunoSEQ multiplex PCR, yet TCRdb's version contains in-frame clones alone and is incomplete. The V and J calls and the clone size are those of that table, but D and trimming were determined from the DNA. This table has 95,000 to 120,000 clones, about 85% appearing once. This sequence was found in a man aged 50-60 years with acute or convalescent COVID-19. The sample was peripheral blood. The rearrangement links TRBV6-5 to TRBJ1-6, with a possible D match to TRBD1 (5 bases). This CDR3 reads CASTGGRSYNSPLHF. The DNA of the CDR3 is TGTGCCAGCACCGGGGGGAGGTCGTATAATTCACCCCTCCACTTT.